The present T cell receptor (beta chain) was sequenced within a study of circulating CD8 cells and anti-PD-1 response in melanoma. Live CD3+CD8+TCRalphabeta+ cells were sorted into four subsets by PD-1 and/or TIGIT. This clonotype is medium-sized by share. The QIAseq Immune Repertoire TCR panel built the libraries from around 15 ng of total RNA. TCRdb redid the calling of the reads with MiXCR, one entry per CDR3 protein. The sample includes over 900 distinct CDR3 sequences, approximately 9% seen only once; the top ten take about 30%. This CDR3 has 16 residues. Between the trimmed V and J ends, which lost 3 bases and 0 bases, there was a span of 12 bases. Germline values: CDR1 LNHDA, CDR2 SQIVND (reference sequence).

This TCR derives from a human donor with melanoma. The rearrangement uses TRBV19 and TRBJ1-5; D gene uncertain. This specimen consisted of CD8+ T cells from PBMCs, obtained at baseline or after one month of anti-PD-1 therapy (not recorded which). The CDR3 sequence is CASSIVAGYSNQPQHF. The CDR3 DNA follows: TGTGCCAGTAGTATCGTGGCGGGTTATAGCAATCAGCCCCAGCATTTT. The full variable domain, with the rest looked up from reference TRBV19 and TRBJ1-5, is DGGITQSPKYLFRKEGQNVTLSCEQNLNHDAMYWYRQDPGQGLRLIYYSQIVNDFQKGDIAEGYSVSREKKESFPLTVTSAQKNPTAFYLCASSIVAGYSNQPQHFGDGTRLSIL.